This T cell receptor beta chain stems from a study of blood T cell repertoires in COVID-19. Study as a whole: Whether acute or convalescent, the COVID-19 samples came from the United States, Italy and Spain. The analysed material was cDNA or gDNA that came from T cells, B-cell-depleted T cells, or PBMCs.

The authors' processing: How many nucleated cells were present was estimated from reference gene primer amplification. Libraries were prepared by immunoSEQ multiplex PCR; TCRdb keeps only in-frame clonotypes and omits some of them. V and J calls and clone size follow that table, whereas D and trimming were derived from the DNA. This sample has approximately 150,000 clones, with roughly 86% found just once. The CDR3 is 16 residues long. Germline assignment: CDR1 SGHRS and CDR2 YFSETQ. The V gene end was trimmed by 3 bases and the J gene end by 5 bases; junction bases not matched to a gene: 13. In its sample, this clone was seen once.

The sample taken for sequencing was peripheral blood. The sequence derives from a human donor with acute or convalescent COVID-19. The donor label of this sample is uncertain. This sequence joins TRBV5-1 and TRBJ2-5; 7 positions match TRBD2. CDR3 sequence (DNA): TGCGCCAGCAGCTACACCCTTGCATCGGGGGGTGAGACCCAGTACTTC. It specifies CASSYTLASGGETQYF.